The 28 T cell receptor beta chains below all came from one sample that was sequenced in a study of blood T cell repertoires in COVID-19. Sequencing was performed with immunoSEQ multiplex PCR; in TCRdb, only in-frame clones are kept and a portion is missing. The sample lists about half a million clones; roughly nine tenths were seen once. The sequenced sample was peripheral blood. The receptors shown here come from a man in his late teens or twenties with COVID-19, enrolled during active disease.

This chain links TRBV6-5 with TRBJ1-5; no clear D. CDR1 is MNHEY and CDR2 is SVGAGI in the germline V gene. V was clipped by 6 bases and J by 8 bases, with 14 bases between them. This CDR3 contains 13 residues. Here the CDR3 DNA reads TGTGCCAGCAGCCGAGAGGAATTTGAGCCCCAGCATTTT. It specifies CASSREEFEPQHF.

The rearrangement links TRBV7-9 to TRBJ2-7; 7 nucleotides match TRBD1. Germline loops: CDR1 SEHNR, CDR2 FQNEAQ (reference sequence). V dropped 1 base and J dropped 3; count of bases not matched to a gene: 6. This CDR3 spans 15 amino acids. In nucleotides, the CDR3 is TGTGCCAGCAGCTTAGTGAGGACAGGTTACTACGAGCAGTACTTC. Its protein is CASSLVRTGYYEQYF.

The chain is built from TRBV27 and TRBJ2-7, with 8 bases aligning to TRBD2. The CDR3 is 14 amino acids. Looked up from germline, CDR1 is MNHEY and CDR2 is SMNVEV (reference sequence). With 4 bases clipped from V and 6 bases from J, the junction kept 8 bases outside the gene matches. The CDR3 loop is CASSSGLVISEQYF. As DNA, the CDR3 is TGTGCCAGCAGTTCGGGACTAGTGATTAGCGAGCAGTACTTC.

Here the CDR3 DNA reads TGTGCCAGCAGTTTTGGGGAGGTTCAGCCCCAGCATTTT. As protein: CASSFGEVQPQHF. The chain joins TRBV28 to TRBJ1-5; D call uncertain. Trimming took off 3 bases at V and 6 bases at J, with 9 bases between the two ends. Germline CDR1 is MDHEN and CDR2 is SYDVKM. The CDR3 runs 13 residues.

This clone came up once. The chain has TRBV16 and TRBJ1-1, with D maybe TRBD1 (6 bases). The CDR3 is 13 amino acids. Trimming took off 3 bases at V and 3 bases at J, with 8 bases between the two ends. Germline V gene data show CDR1 as KGHSY and CDR2 as FQNENV. This CDR3 is CASSQGADTEAFF. DNA of the CDR3: TGTGCCAGCAGCCAGGGGGCGGACACTGAAGCTTTCTTT.

Details on this clone: The same CDR3 arises from other DNA sequences in this sample as well. This chain links TRBV9 with TRBJ2-7, with TRBD2 matching 9 bases. The CDR3 contains 14 residues. Per germline, CDR1 SGDLS and CDR2 YYNGEE. V lost 0 bases and J lost 6; bases outside the gene matches: 4. CDR3 DNA: TGTGCCAGCAGCGTAGTAGCGGGGGTTGGCGAGCAGTACTTC. Translating gives CASSVVAGVGEQYF.

The rearrangement uses TRBV19 and TRBJ2-7; tentative D call: TRBD2 (6 bases). Trimming removed 5 bases at V and 4 bases at J, with 12 bases between. Germline lookup yields CDR1 LNHDA and CDR2 SQIVND (reference sequence). The CDR3 sequence is 13 residues long. The CDR3 DNA reads TGTGCCAGTAGTGGGGGACTTCTGTACGAGCAGTACTTC. This gives the protein CASSGGLLYEQYF.

The chain employs TRBV19 and TRBJ1-1; weak D call: TRBD1 (5 bases). V was trimmed by 7 bases and J by 4 bases, leaving 13 bases between them. Germline V CDR1 and CDR2: LNHDA, SQIVND (reference sequence). This CDR3 is built from 13 residues. In nucleotides, the CDR3 is TGTGCCAGTACCCCGGGGGTGGGCACTGAAGCTTTCTTT. The encoded protein is CASTPGVGTEAFF.

The V gene is TRBV9, the J gene TRBJ2-4, with D tentatively TRBD2 (5 bases). The V gene's germline CDR1 is SGDLS and CDR2 YYNGEE. Trimming removed 10 bases at V and 0 bases at J, with 14 bases between. The CDR3 spans 14 residues. The CDR3 sequence: CAGPDGKAKNIQYF. As DNA, the CDR3 is TGTGCCGGCCCTGACGGGAAAGCCAAAAACATTCAGTACTTC.

This clone was observed a handful of times. The rearrangement joins TRBV5-6 to TRBJ2-7; D uncertain. The CDR3 consists of 12 residues. V was cut by 6 bases and J by 3 bases, with 10 bases left in between. Germline-derived CDR1 and CDR2 are SGHDT and YYEEEE. The CDR3 DNA is TGTGCCAGCACCCTCCCAGGCTACGAGCAGTACTTC. It is translated as CASTLPGYEQYF.

The table lists this clone with a count of one. The J gene is TRBJ1-6, the V gene TRBV9; no reliable D call. The CDR3 extends over 14 amino acids. Germline-derived CDR1 and CDR2 are SGDLS and YYNGEE. The V and J ends lost 4 bases and 2 bases respectively, with 7 bases between them. Here the CDR3 reads CASSPRAYNSPLHF. The CDR3 bases are TGTGCCAGCAGCCCCCGCGCCTATAATTCACCCCTCCACTTT.

The V and J genes are TRBV4-2 and TRBJ1-2; D not resolved. V lost 0 bases and J 4 bases, leaving 12 bases between the germline ends. Germline lookup yields CDR1 LGHNA and CDR2 YNFKEQ. The CDR3 runs 15 residues. The CDR3, as DNA: TGTGCCAGCAGCCAAGATATGCAAGCCATCTATGGCTACACCTTC. Translating gives CASSQDMQAIYGYTF.

The rearrangement joins TRBV7-2 to TRBJ2-3; tentatively, D is TRBD2 (6 bases). The germline V gene encodes CDR1 SGHTA and CDR2 FQGNSA. This CDR3 has 13 residues. Trimming left V 5 bases short and J 3 bases short, with 9 bases between. The CDR3 bases are TGTGCCAGCAGCCCGGCGGGGACAGATACGCAGTATTTT. It encodes CASSPAGTDTQYF. Full variable domain (outside the CDR3, taken from reference TRBV7-2 and TRBJ2-3): GAGVSQSPSNKVTEKGKDVELRCDPISGHTALYWYRQSLGQGLEFLIYFQGNSAPDKSGLPSDRFSAERTGGSVSTLTIQRTQQEDSAVYLCASSPAGTDTQYFGPGTRLTVL.

V usage is TRBV11-2 and J usage is TRBJ2-7, with no clear D. The germline gives CDR1 SGHAT, CDR2 FQNNGV. Trimming took 1 base from V and 3 from J, leaving 7 bases between them. This CDR3 region has 13 residues. CDR3 in DNA: TGTGCCAGCAGCTTAGCACAAGTCTACGAGCAGTACTTC. It yields the protein CASSLAQVYEQYF.

The chain combines TRBV7-2 with TRBJ2-2; D unresolved. CDR1 is SGHTA, CDR2 FQGNSA, per germline. The CDR3 covers 12 residues. V was pared by 4 bases and J by 9 bases, with 9 bases between. In DNA, the CDR3 is TGTGCCAGCAGCTACCCAGGCCGGGAGCTGTTTTTT. This encodes CASSYPGRELFF.

This rearrangement joins TRBV25-1 to TRBJ2-1; 12 bases match TRBD1. This CDR3 region has 18 residues. Looked up from germline, CDR1 is MGHDK and CDR2 is SYGVNS. J gave up 7 bases and V 4 bases, and 14 bases lay outside the gene matches. The CDR3 nucleotides read TGTGCCAGCAGTGCCGAGGGGGACAGGGGGCGAATTAGGAATGAGCAGTTCTTC. Encoded protein: CASSAEGDRGRIRNEQFF.

This sequence joins TRBV15 and TRBJ1-5; 7 nucleotides match TRBD1. Trimming at V came to 0 bases and at J to 5 bases, leaving 4 bases not matched to a gene. Germline V gene lookup returns CDR1 LNHNV and CDR2 YYDKDF (reference sequence). The CDR3 runs 15 residues. The DNA of the CDR3 is TGTGCCACCAGCAGAGAAGACAGGGTTTATCAGCCCCAGCATTTT. Translating it yields CATSREDRVYQPQHF.

This chain connects TRBV18 to TRBJ1-2; D is unresolved. Germline CDR1 and CDR2: KGHSH and LQKENI. CDR3 length: 15 amino acids. V dropped 2 bases and J dropped 0 bases, with 10 bases sitting between them. DNA for the CDR3: TGTGCCAGCTCACCAGGGCTGGAATCTAACTATGGCTACACCTTC. Translating it yields CASSPGLESNYGYTF.

The chain joins TRBV11-2 to TRBJ2-3, with 8 bases aligning to TRBD2. The CDR3 is 15 amino acids. The J segment lost 0 bases and the V segment lost 5 bases, leaving 4 bases of the junction unmatched. Germline lookup yields CDR1 SGHAT and CDR2 FQNNGV. The CDR3 loop reads CASSRGLASTDTQYF. CDR3 nucleotides: TGTGCCAGCAGCAGAGGACTAGCAAGCACAGATACGCAGTATTTT.

The V and J genes are TRBV15 and TRBJ2-1; 10 positions agree with TRBD1. J was trimmed by 11 bases and V by 1 base; bases with no gene match: 8. CDR3 length: 15 residues. Germline CDR1 reads LNHNV; CDR2 reads YYDKDF (reference sequence). The CDR3 bases are TGTGCCACCAGCAGAGGTTTGGGGACAGGGGAGCAGCAGTTCTTC. It yields the protein CATSRGLGTGEQQFF.

The chain carries TRBV6-6 and TRBJ1-2; TRBD1 is a possible D gene (5 bases). Germline V CDR1 and CDR2: MNHNY, SVGAGI (reference sequence). The CDR3 contains 14 residues. V lost 3 bases, J lost 8 bases, and 16 bases lay in between. CDR3 protein: CASSYGGGYAGYTF. The CDR3 DNA follows: TGTGCCAGCAGTTATGGCGGGGGTTACGCCGGCTACACCTTC.

The chain recombines TRBV5-5 with TRBJ2-5, with unresolved D. V lost 0 bases and J 2 bases, leaving 8 bases between the germline ends. The germline gives CDR1 SGHKS, CDR2 YYEKEE (reference sequence). The CDR3 totals 14 residues. The DNA for the CDR3 is TGTGCCAGCAGCTTGGTTGGCAGACAAGAGACCCAGTACTTC. Translating it yields CASSLVGRQETQYF.

The chain uses TRBV7-8 and TRBJ2-1, with D maybe TRBD1 (6 bases). The CDR3 totals 17 residues. With 6 bases removed from V and 9 bases from J, the gap between germline ends came to 27 bases. Germline assignment: CDR1 SGHVS and CDR2 FQNEAQ. CDR3 DNA: TGTGCCAGCAGGCAAGGGGGTATCGCTAGCAAGGCGGCTGAGCAGTTCTTC. Amino acids: CASRQGGIASKAAEQFF. Looking up the rest from reference TRBV7-8 and TRBJ2-1 gives the full variable domain: GAGVSQSPRYKVAKRGQDVALRCDPISGHVSLFWYQQALGQGPEFLTYFQNEAQLDKSGLPSDRFFAERPEGSVSTLKIQRTQQEDSAVYLCASRQGGIASKAAEQFFGPGTRLTVL.

The genes are TRBV2 and TRBJ2-5; 8 bases match TRBD1. Germline CDR1 is SNHLY and CDR2 is FYNNEI. The CDR3 loop spans 13 amino acids. V lost 6 bases to trimming and J lost 4 bases; unmatched junction nucleotides: 4. The CDR3 nucleotides read TGTGCCAGCAGCCGGACAGGGAGAGAGACCCAGTACTTC. As protein: CASSRTGRETQYF.

V gene TRBV3-1 (or the pseudogene TRBV3-2) combines with J gene TRBJ2-5; 8 nucleotides agree with TRBD2. CDR3 length: 17 amino acids. J lost 2 bases, V lost 0 bases, and 8 bases had no gene match. Per the germline V gene, CDR1 is LGHDT and CDR2 is YNNKEL (reference sequence). The CDR3 sequence: CASSQDYRLAQQETQYF. CDR3 nucleotide sequence: TGTGCCAGCAGCCAAGACTACCGACTAGCGCAACAAGAGACCCAGTACTTC.

This rearrangement joins TRBV4-1 to TRBJ2-1; no definite D call. Trimming took off 4 bases at V and 0 bases at J, with 13 bases between the two ends. There are 16 residues in the CDR3. In germline, CDR1 is MGHRA, CDR2 YSYEKL. Written as DNA, the CDR3 is TGCGCCAGCAGCCCGTTGACACAAAGCTCCTACAATGAGCAGTTCTTC. Translating gives CASSPLTQSSYNEQFF.

The J gene is TRBJ2-7, the V gene TRBV6-5, with 7 bases fitting TRBD2. Germline values: CDR1 MNHEY, CDR2 SVGAGI. The CDR3 loop spans 14 amino acids. The ends lost 8 bases at V and 6 bases at J; junction bases unmatched: 13. The CDR3 nucleotides are TGTGCCAGCGCGCCATGGGGAGGGTCGTCCGAGCAGTACTTC. As protein: CASAPWGGSSEQYF.

This clone has only one observation. This chain connects TRBV20-1 to TRBJ1-3, with D unresolved. This CDR3 is built from 11 residues. The germline V gene has CDR1 DFQATT and CDR2 SNEGSKA (reference sequence). CDR3 protein: CSVLLRNTIYF. CDR3 in DNA: TGCAGCGTCTTGCTACGAAACACCATATATTTT.